This T cell receptor (beta chain) was retrieved from a study of cytomegalovirus exposure and HLA in healthy donors. PCR amplification relied on 60 Vbeta primers (plus 13 Jbeta primers). Sequencing was performed with immunoSEQ multiplex PCR; in TCRdb, only in-frame clones are kept and a portion is missing. This table has about 140,000 clones, roughly four fifths appearing once. The CDR3 contains 16 residues. The germline gives CDR1 LNHNV, CDR2 YYDKDF (reference sequence). The ends lost 1 base at V and 2 bases at J; junction bases unmatched: 4. The sample taken for sequencing was PBMCs. This clonotype was obtained from a man between 18 and 29 years old in good health and CMV-seropositive. This sequence joins TRBV15 and TRBJ2-7; TRBD1 matches at 11 bases. The CDR3 spells CATSRGGDRGAYEQYF. The DNA of the CDR3 is TGTGCCACCAGCAGAGGAGGGGACAGGGGGGCCTACGAGCAGTACTTC. Using reference TRBV15 and TRBJ2-7 for the parts outside the CDR3, the full variable domain is DAMVIQNPRYQVTQFGKPVTLSCSQTLNHNVMYWYQQKSSQAPKLLFHYYDKDFNNEADTPDNFQSRRPNTSFCFLDIRSPGLGDTAMYLCATSRGGDRGAYEQYFGPGTRLTVT.